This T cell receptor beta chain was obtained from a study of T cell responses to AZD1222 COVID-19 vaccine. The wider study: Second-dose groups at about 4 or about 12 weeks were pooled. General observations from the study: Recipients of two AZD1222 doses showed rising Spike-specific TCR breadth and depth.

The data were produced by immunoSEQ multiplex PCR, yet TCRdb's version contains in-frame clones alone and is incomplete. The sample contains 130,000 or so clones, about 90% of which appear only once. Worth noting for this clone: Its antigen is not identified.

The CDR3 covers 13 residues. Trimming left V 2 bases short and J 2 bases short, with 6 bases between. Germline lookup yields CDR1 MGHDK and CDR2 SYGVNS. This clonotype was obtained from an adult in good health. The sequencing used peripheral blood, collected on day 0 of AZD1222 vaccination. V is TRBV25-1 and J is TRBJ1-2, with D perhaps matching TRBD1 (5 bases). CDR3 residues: CASSERQNYGYTF. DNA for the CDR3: TGTGCCAGCAGTGAAAGACAGAACTATGGCTACACCTTC.